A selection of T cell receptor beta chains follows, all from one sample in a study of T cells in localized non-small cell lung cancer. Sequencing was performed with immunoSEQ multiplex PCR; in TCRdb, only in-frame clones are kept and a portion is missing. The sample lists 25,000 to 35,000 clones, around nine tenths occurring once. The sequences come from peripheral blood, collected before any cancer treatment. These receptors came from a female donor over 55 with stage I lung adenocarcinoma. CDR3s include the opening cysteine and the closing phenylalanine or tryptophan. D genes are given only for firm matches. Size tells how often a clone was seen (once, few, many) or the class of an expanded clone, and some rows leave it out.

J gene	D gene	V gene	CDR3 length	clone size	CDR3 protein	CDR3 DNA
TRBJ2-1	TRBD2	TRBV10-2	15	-	CASSERVAGRNEQFF	TGCGCCAGCAGTGAGAGGGTAGCGGGGCGAAATGAGCAGTTCTTC
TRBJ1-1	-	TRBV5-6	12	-	CASSRGPYEAFF	TGTGCCAGCAGCAGGGGACCCTATGAAGCTTTCTTT
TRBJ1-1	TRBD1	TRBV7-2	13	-	CASSTRQGLGAFF	TGTGCCAGCAGCACCCGACAGGGGTTGGGAGCTTTCTTT
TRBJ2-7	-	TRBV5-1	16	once	CASSPFGVGFTYEQYF	TGCGCCAGCAGCCCATTCGGAGTAGGCTTTACCTACGAGCAGTACTTC
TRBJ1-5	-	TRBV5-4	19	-	CASSPPNQAQTYSNQPQHF	TGTGCCAGCAGCCCACCCAACCAGGCTCAAACTTATAGCAATCAGCCCCAGCATTTT
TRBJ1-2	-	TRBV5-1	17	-	CASMARDTDFPNYGYTF	TGCGCCAGCATGGCACGGGACACCGACTTTCCTAACTATGGCTACACCTTC
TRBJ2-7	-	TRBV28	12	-	CASSLYEAQQYF	TGTGCCAGCAGTTTATACGAGGCTCAGCAGTACTTC
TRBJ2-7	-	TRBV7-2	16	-	CASSSLRTRTAYEQYF	TGTGCCAGCAGCTCATTACGGACACGGACGGCCTACGAGCAGTACTTC
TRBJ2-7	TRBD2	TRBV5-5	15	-	CASSPGTSGTYEQYF	TGTGCCAGCAGCCCCGGGACTAGCGGGACCTACGAGCAGTACTTC
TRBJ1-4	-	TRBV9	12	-	CASSVRGEKLFF	TGTGCCAGCAGCGTGAGGGGTGAAAAACTGTTTTTT
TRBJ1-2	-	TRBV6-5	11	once	CASSAGYGYTF	TGTGCCAGCAGTGCCGGGTATGGCTACACCTTC
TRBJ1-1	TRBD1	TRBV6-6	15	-	CASSTGGASDTEAFF	TGTGCCAGCAGTACAGGGGGTGCGAGCGACACTGAAGCTTTCTTT
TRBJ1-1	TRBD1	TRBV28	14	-	CASSSGGQGTEAFF	TGTGCCAGCAGCTCAGGGGGCCAGGGCACTGAAGCTTTCTTT
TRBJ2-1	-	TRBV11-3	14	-	CASSLRQGLGAQFF	TGTGCCAGCAGCTTGAGGCAGGGACTCGGGGCACAGTTCTTC
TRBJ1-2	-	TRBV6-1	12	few	CASSESGYGYTF	TGTGCCAGCAGTGAATCAGGTTATGGCTACACCTTC
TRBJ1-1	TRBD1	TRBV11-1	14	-	CASSRRGQGTEAFF	TGTGCCAGCAGCCGCCGTGGACAGGGCACTGAAGCTTTCTTT
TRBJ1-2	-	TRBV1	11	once	CTSSDSAGYTF	TGCACCAGCAGCGATTCAGCTGGCTACACCTTC
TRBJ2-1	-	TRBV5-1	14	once	CASSLGELHNEQFF	TGCGCCAGCAGCTTGGGGGAGCTGCACAATGAGCAGTTCTTC
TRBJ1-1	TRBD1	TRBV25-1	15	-	CASQRTGGVNTEAFF	TGTGCCAGCCAAAGGACAGGCGGGGTGAACACTGAAGCTTTCTTT
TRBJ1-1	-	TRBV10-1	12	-	CASSSDPPVAFF	TGCGCCAGCAGTTCCGACCCTCCGGTTGCTTTCTTT
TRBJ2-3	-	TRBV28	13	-	CASVRGGTDTQYF	TGTGCCAGCGTTCGAGGGGGGACAGATACGCAGTATTTT
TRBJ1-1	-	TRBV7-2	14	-	CASSFGARDTEAFF	TGTGCCAGCAGCTTCGGGGCGAGGGACACTGAAGCTTTCTTT
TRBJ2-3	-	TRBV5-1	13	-	CASSSGPTDTQYF	TGCGCCAGCAGCTCCGGGCCTACAGATACGCAGTATTTT
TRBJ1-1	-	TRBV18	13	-	CASSPLGDTEAFF	TGTGCCAGCTCACCACTTGGGGACACTGAAGCTTTCTTT
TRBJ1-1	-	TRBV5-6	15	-	CASSLDRTLNTEAFF	TGTGCCAGCAGCTTGGACCGAACCCTGAACACTGAAGCTTTCTTT
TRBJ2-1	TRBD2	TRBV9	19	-	CASSQKAQTGTSFSNEQFF	TGTGCCAGCAGCCAAAAAGCCCAAACCGGGACTAGCTTCTCCAATGAGCAGTTCTTC
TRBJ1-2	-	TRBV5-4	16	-	CASSWLGGTPTYGYTF	TGTGCCAGCAGCTGGCTGGGCGGTACCCCAACCTATGGCTACACCTTC